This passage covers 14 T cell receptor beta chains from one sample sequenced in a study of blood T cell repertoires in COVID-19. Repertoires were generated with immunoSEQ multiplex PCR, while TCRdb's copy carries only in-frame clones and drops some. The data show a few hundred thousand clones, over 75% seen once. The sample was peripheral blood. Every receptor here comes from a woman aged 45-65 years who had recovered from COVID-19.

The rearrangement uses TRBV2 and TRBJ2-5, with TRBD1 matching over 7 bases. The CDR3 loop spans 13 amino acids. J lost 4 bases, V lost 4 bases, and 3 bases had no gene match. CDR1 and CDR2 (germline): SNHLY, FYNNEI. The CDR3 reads CASSATGRETQYF. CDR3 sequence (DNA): TGTGCCAGCAGTGCGACAGGGAGAGAGACCCAGTACTTC.

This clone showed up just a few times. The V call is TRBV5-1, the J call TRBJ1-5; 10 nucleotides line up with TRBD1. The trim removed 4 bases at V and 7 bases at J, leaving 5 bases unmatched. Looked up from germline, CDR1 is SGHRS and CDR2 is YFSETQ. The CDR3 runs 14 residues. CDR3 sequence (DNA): TGCGCCAGCAGCCCAGGGACAGGGGCCCAGCCCCAGCATTTT. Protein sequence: CASSPGTGAQPQHF.

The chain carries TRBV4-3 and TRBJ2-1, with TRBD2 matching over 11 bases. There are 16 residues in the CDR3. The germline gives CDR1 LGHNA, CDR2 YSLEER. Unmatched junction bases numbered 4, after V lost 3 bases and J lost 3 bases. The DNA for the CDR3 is TGCGCCAGCAGCCAGCTAGGGACTAGCGGCTACAATGAGCAGTTCTTC. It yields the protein CASSQLGTSGYNEQFF.

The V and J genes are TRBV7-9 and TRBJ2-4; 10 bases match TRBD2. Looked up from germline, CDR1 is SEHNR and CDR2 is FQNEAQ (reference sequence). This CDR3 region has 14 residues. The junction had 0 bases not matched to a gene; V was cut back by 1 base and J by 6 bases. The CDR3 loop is CASSLGLAGNIQYF. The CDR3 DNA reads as TGTGCCAGCAGCTTAGGACTAGCGGGAAACATTCAGTACTTC.

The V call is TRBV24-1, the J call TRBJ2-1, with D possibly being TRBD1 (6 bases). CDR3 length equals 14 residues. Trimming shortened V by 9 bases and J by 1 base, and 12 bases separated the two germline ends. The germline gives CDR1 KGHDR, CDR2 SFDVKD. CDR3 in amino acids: CATEGVPSYNEQFF. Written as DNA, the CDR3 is TGTGCCACCGAGGGGGTACCATCCTACAATGAGCAGTTCTTC.

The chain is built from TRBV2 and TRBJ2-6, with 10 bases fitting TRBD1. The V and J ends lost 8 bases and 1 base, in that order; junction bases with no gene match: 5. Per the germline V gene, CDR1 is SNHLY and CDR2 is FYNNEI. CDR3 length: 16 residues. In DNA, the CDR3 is TGTGCCAGCTCTAGGGACAGGGGATCTGGGGCCAACGTCCTGACTTTC. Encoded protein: CASSRDRGSGANVLTF.

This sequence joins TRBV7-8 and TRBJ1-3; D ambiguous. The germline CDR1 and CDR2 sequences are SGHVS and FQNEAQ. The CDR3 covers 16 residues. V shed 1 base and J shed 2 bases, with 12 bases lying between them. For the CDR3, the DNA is TGTGCCAGCAGCTTAGGTCGCGCGCGTACTGGAAACACCATATATTTT. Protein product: CASSLGRARTGNTIYF.

In nucleotides, the CDR3 is TGTGCCAGCAGCTTGGCAGGGATCCCCTACAATGAGCAGTTCTTC. Its translation: CASSLAGIPYNEQFF. The chain links TRBV5-5 to TRBJ2-1; the D gene is possibly TRBD1 (5 bases). The CDR3 totals 15 residues. V was trimmed by 0 bases and J by 2 bases, leaving 9 bases between them. The germline V gene has CDR1 SGHKS and CDR2 YYEKEE (reference sequence).

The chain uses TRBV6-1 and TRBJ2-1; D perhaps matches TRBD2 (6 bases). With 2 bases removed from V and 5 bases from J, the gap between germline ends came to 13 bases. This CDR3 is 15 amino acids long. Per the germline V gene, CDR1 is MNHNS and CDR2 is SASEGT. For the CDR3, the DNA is TGTGCCAGCAGTGAAAGCGCGGGAAGGCACAATGAGCAGTTCTTC. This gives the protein CASSESAGRHNEQFF.

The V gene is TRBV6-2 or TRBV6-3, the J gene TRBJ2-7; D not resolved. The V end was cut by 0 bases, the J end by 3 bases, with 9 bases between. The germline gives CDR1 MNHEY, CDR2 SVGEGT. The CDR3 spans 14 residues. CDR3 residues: CASSYSSEVYEQYF. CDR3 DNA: TGTGCCAGCAGTTACTCCTCAGAAGTCTACGAGCAGTACTTC.

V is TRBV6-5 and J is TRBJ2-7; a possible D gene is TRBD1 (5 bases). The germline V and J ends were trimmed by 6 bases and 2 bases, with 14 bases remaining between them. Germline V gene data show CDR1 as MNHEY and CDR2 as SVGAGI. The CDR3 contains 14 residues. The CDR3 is CASSRKGLTYEQYF. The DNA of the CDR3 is TGTGCCAGCAGCCGGAAGGGGTTGACCTACGAGCAGTACTTC.

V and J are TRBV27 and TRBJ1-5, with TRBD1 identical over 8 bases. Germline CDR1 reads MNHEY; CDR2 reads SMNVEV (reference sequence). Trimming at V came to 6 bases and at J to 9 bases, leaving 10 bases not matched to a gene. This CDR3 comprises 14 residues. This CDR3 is CASRGTGSSGPQHF. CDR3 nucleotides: TGTGCCAGCAGGGGGACAGGCTCCTCCGGGCCCCAGCATTTT.

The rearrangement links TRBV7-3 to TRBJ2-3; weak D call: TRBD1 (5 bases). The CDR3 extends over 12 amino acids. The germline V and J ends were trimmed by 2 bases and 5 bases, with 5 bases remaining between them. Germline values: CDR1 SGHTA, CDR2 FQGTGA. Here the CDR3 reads CASSLQGDTQYF. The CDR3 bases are TGTGCCAGCAGCTTACAGGGAGATACGCAGTATTTT. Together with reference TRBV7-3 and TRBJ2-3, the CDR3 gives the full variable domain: GAGVSQTPSNKVTEKGKYVELRCDPISGHTALYWYRQSLGQGPEFLIYFQGTGAADDSGLPNDRFFAVRPEGSVSTLKIQRTERGDSAVYLCASSLQGDTQYFGPGTRLTVL.

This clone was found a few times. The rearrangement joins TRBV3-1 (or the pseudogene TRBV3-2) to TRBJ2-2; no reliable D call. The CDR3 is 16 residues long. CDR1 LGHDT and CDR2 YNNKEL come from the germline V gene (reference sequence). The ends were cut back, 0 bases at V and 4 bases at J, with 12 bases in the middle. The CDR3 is CASSQETGSATGELFF. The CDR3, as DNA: TGTGCCAGCAGCCAAGAGACTGGTTCGGCCACCGGGGAGCTGTTTTTT.